These 31 T cell receptor beta chains were sequenced from one sample in a study of beta chain features in type 1 diabetes. Sequencing targeted expressed TCRB transcripts, as all isolated RNA had been reverse transcribed. Measured with immunoSEQ multiplex PCR; TCRdb has only the in-frame clones, and not every one. The table lists 150,000 to 170,000 clones, around 8.5% of them singletons, with about 0.6% in the top ten. Sequenced sample: central memory CD4+ T cells from blood. The receptors stem from a man between 18 and 35 years old in good health.

This clone was counted only a few times. This chain connects TRBV5-4 to TRBJ2-2; 9 bases fit TRBD2. Germline V gene lookup returns CDR1 SGHNT and CDR2 YYREEE (reference sequence). After removal of 0 bases from V and 1 base from J, the junction contained 4 bases not matched to a gene. The CDR3 extends over 17 amino acids. CDR3 sequence reads: CASSLDLAGLNTGELFF. CDR3 in DNA: TGTGCCAGCAGCTTGGATCTAGCGGGGTTGAACACCGGGGAGCTGTTTTTT. The whole variable domain, remainder taken from reference TRBV5-4 and TRBJ2-2, is ETGVTQSPTHLIKTRGQQVTLRCSSQSGHNTVSWYQQALGQGPQFIFQYYREEENGRGNFPPRFSGLQFPNYSSELNVNALELDDSALYLCASSLDLAGLNTGELFFGEGSRLTVL.

This clone was detected many times. The chain employs TRBV29-1 and TRBJ2-7; D might be TRBD1 (6 bases). V was pared by 2 bases and J by 6 bases, with 11 bases between. This CDR3 has 12 residues. CDR1 is SQVTM, CDR2 ANQGSEA, per germline. The CDR3 coding sequence is TGCAGCGTTGAAAAAGCCAGGGGCGAGCAGTACTTC. This translates into CSVEKARGEQYF.

Many counts were recorded for this clone. This sequence joins TRBV7-9 and TRBJ2-7, with D possibly matching TRBD1 (5 bases). Germline CDR1 and CDR2: SEHNR and FQNEAQ (reference sequence). CDR3 size: 14 residues. V was clipped by 2 bases and J by 3 bases, with 11 bases between them. DNA for the CDR3: TGTGCCAGCAGCTTAAGCTCAGGGCGCTACGAGCAGTACTTC. This translates into CASSLSSGRYEQYF.

The rearrangement uses TRBV5-6 and TRBJ2-5, with 7 bases that match TRBD1. With V trimmed by 3 bases and J by 3 bases, 8 bases remained unmatched. This CDR3 is 15 amino acids long. Germline assignment: CDR1 SGHDT and CDR2 YYEEEE. CDR3 in amino acids: CASSSQGREKETQYF. Written as DNA, the CDR3 is TGTGCCAGCAGCTCACAGGGGAGAGAGAAAGAGACCCAGTACTTC.

This clone was detected only a few times. The gene calls are TRBV19 and TRBJ2-5; 7 bases map to TRBD1. The V gene's germline CDR1 is LNHDA and CDR2 SQIVND (reference sequence). V lost 4 bases and J lost 9; bases outside the gene matches: 11. This CDR3 region has 14 residues. CDR3 nucleotides: TGTGCCAGTAGTAGGGACAGAACGGAAAGAGCCCAGTACTTC. Protein: CASSRDRTERAQYF.

As to this clone: The same CDR3 can be traced to other DNA sequences in this sample. This rearrangement joins TRBV19 to TRBJ1-1; TRBD1 aligns across 9 bases. CDR3 length: 13 residues. Germline V gene sequence: CDR1 LNHDA, CDR2 SQIVND (reference sequence). The trim removed 5 bases at V and 5 bases at J, leaving 3 bases unmatched. The CDR3 spells CASSRTGETEAFF. The CDR3 DNA follows: TGTGCCAGTAGTCGGACAGGGGAGACTGAAGCTTTCTTT.

This clone was seen a few times. The V and J genes are TRBV7-9 and TRBJ2-3; 10 nucleotides match TRBD2. There are 14 residues in the CDR3. V was pared by 5 bases and J by 3 bases, with 2 bases of the junction left unmatched. CDR1 is SEHNR, CDR2 FQNEAQ, per germline (reference sequence). CDR3 protein: CASSPGLATDTQYF. CDR3 DNA sequence: TGTGCCAGCAGCCCGGGACTAGCGACAGATACGCAGTATTTT.

In its sample, this clone was seen a few times. V is TRBV5-1 and J is TRBJ2-5; tentative D call: TRBD2 (5 bases). V was clipped by 4 bases and J by 2 bases, with 15 bases between them. CDR3 length: 15 residues. CDR1 and CDR2 (germline): SGHRS, YFSETQ. In DNA form, the CDR3 reads TGCGCCAGCAGCGCCGGAAGGACGGGACAAGAGACCCAGTACTTC. Its translation is CASSAGRTGQETQYF. Using reference TRBV5-1 and TRBJ2-5 for the parts outside the CDR3, the full variable domain is KAGVTQTPRYLIKTRGQQVTLSCSPISGHRSVSWYQQTPGQGLQFLFEYFSETQRNKGNFPGRFSGRQFSNSRSEMNVSTLELGDSALYLCASSAGRTGQETQYFGPGTRLLVL.

This clone has only a few counts. The rearrangement links TRBV5-5 to TRBJ2-2; TRBD1 agrees at 7 bases. The germline gives CDR1 SGHKS, CDR2 YYEKEE (reference sequence). The ends lost 4 bases at V and 6 bases at J; junction bases unmatched: 9. The length of the CDR3 is 15 residues. The CDR3 region is CASSQEQGPAGELFF. CDR3 DNA: TGTGCCAGCAGCCAGGAACAGGGGCCGGCCGGGGAGCTGTTTTTT. Variable domain in full (rest from reference TRBV5-5 and TRBJ2-2): DAGVTQSPTHLIKTRGQQVTLRCSPISGHKSVSWYQQVLGQGPQFIFQYYEKEERGRGNFPDRFSARQFPNYSSELNVNALLLGDSALYLCASSQEQGPAGELFFGEGSRLTVL.

V gene TRBV5-4 combines with J gene TRBJ2-7; no definite D call. The V gene's germline CDR1 is SGHNT and CDR2 YYREEE (reference sequence). V lost 1 base, J lost 7 bases, and 9 bases lay in between. The CDR3 totals 12 residues. CDR3 in amino acids: CASSLYPSEQYF. CDR3 in DNA: TGTGCCAGCAGCTTGTACCCCAGTGAGCAGTACTTC.

The chain carries TRBV5-4 and TRBJ1-2; weak D call: TRBD1 (6 bases). CDR1 SGHNT and CDR2 YYREEE come from the germline V gene (reference sequence). Trimming pared 0 bases from V and 4 bases from J, leaving 10 bases between. The length of the CDR3 is 14 residues. CDR3 region: CASSLGGRGYGYTF. CDR3 nucleotide sequence: TGTGCCAGCAGCTTGGGGGGCAGGGGCTATGGCTACACCTTC.

The table lists this clone with a few counts. The chain is built from TRBV18 and TRBJ2-7; 8 nucleotides match TRBD2. The germline V gene encodes CDR1 KGHSH and CDR2 LQKENI. CDR3 length equals 14 residues. With 3 bases clipped from V and 6 bases from J, the junction kept 7 bases outside the gene matches. CDR3 nucleotides: TGTGCCAGCTCACCTGGACTAGCCCAGGCCGAGCAGTACTTC. Encoded protein: CASSPGLAQAEQYF.

This clone occurred a few times. V is TRBV6-5 and J is TRBJ2-7; TRBD2 matches 8 bases. Germline V gene sequence: CDR1 MNHEY, CDR2 SVGAGI. The V segment lost 6 bases and the J segment 3 bases; nucleotides outside the gene matches: 7. The CDR3 runs 14 residues. CDR3: CASSQESGSYEQYF. As DNA, the CDR3 is TGTGCCAGCAGCCAAGAGAGCGGGAGCTACGAGCAGTACTTC.

For the CDR3, the DNA is TGTGCCAGCAGTGAATTACTAGTTGGCGAGCAGTACTTC. As protein: CASSELLVGEQYF. The chain has TRBV25-1 and TRBJ2-7; D perhaps matches TRBD2 (5 bases). The V end lost 1 base, the J end lost 6 bases, and 10 bases lay between the germline ends. CDR1 and CDR2 from the germline V gene are MGHDK and SYGVNS. This CDR3 is 13 amino acids long.

The table lists this clone with many counts. The identical CDR3 is also encoded by other nucleotide sequences in the sample. The chain carries TRBV7-6 and TRBJ2-5; 8 bases match TRBD2. Germline CDR1 SGHVS, CDR2 FNYEAQ. V lost 2 bases, J lost 4 bases, and 3 bases stayed unmatched. The CDR3 runs 14 residues. CDR3 bases: TGTGCCAGCAGCTTATTTCTAGCGGGAGAGACCCAGTACTTC. Its translation is CASSLFLAGETQYF.

Many counts were recorded for this clone. The chain links TRBV28 to TRBJ2-7; D might be TRBD1 (5 bases). In germline, CDR1 is MDHEN, CDR2 SYDVKM. V was trimmed by 4 bases and J by 6 bases, leaving 7 bases between them. This CDR3 is built from 11 residues. The CDR3 is CASSWGSEQYF. CDR3 DNA: TGTGCCAGCAGTTGGGGCAGCGAGCAGTACTTC.

The chain links TRBV15 to TRBJ2-7; 8 nucleotides align to TRBD2. From germline, CDR1 is LNHNV and CDR2 YYDKDF (reference sequence). The CDR3 runs 18 residues. The J segment lost 0 bases and the V segment lost 0 bases, leaving 10 bases of the junction unmatched. The CDR3: CATSRDFGRGYSSYEQYF. In nucleotides, the CDR3 is TGTGCCACCAGCAGAGATTTCGGGAGGGGATATAGCTCCTACGAGCAGTACTTC.

The gene calls are TRBV5-6 and TRBJ1-1; 8 nucleotides align to TRBD1. Germline V gene lookup returns CDR1 SGHDT and CDR2 YYEEEE. The CDR3 sequence is 13 residues long. The junction had 3 bases not matched to a gene; V was cut back by 1 base and J by 7 bases. The CDR3 region has the DNA TGTGCCAGCAGCTTGCAGGGGGCAGGTGAAGCTTTCTTT. This codes for CASSLQGAGEAFF.

A few counts support this clone. The chain employs TRBV7-2 and TRBJ2-1, with TRBD2 matching over 7 bases. Germline CDR1 and CDR2: SGHTA and FQGNSA. This CDR3 is built from 16 residues. J lost 3 bases, V lost 3 bases, and 8 bases had no gene match. CDR3 in amino acids: CASSFLGGGLYNEQFF. The CDR3 nucleotides are TGTGCCAGCAGCTTCTTGGGGGGAGGGCTCTACAATGAGCAGTTCTTC.

This clone has a handful of counts. This chain connects TRBV21-1 to TRBJ2-1; TRBD2 is the table's D call and was not checked against the DNA. TRBV21-1 is a known pseudogene. The CDR3 has 17 amino acids. CDR3 in DNA: TGTGCCAGCAGCATCCGAGGGGGGGACTACCGAATCAATGAGCAGTTCTTC. Amino acids: CASSIRGGDYRINEQFF.

This clone occurred many times. This sequence joins TRBV19 and TRBJ2-1, with D uncertain. CDR1 and CDR2 (germline): LNHDA, SQIVND (reference sequence). The germline V and J ends were trimmed by 3 bases and 7 bases, with 7 bases remaining between them. The CDR3 covers 12 residues. The CDR3 is CASSIYLNEQFF. In DNA form, the CDR3 reads TGTGCCAGTAGTATCTACCTTAATGAGCAGTTCTTC. Full variable domain (outside the CDR3, taken from reference TRBV19 and TRBJ2-1): DGGITQSPKYLFRKEGQNVTLSCEQNLNHDAMYWYRQDPGQGLRLIYYSQIVNDFQKGDIAEGYSVSREKKESFPLTVTSAQKNPTAFYLCASSIYLNEQFFGPGTRLTVL.

The chain employs TRBV2 and TRBJ1-5; the D gene is possibly TRBD1 (5 bases). Germline lookup yields CDR1 SNHLY and CDR2 FYNNEI. The V gene lost 7 bases and the J gene lost 4 bases, with 14 bases spanning the gap. The CDR3 is 14 residues long. The CDR3 loop reads CASTPWGRNQPQHF. CDR3 nucleotides: TGTGCCAGCACCCCATGGGGGAGGAATCAGCCCCAGCATTTT. Supplemented by reference TRBV2 and TRBJ1-5, the full variable domain reads EPEVTQTPSHQVTQMGQEVILRCVPISNHLYFYWYRQILGQKVEFLVSFYNNEISEKSEIFDDQFSVERPDGSNFTLKIRSTKLEDSAMYFCASTPWGRNQPQHFGDGTRLSIL.

In this sample, this clone turned up a few times. The rearrangement links TRBV7-2 to TRBJ2-1; tentatively, D is TRBD2 (7 bases). V was pared by 5 bases and J by 4 bases, with 21 bases between. The germline V gene has CDR1 SGHTA and CDR2 FQGNSA. The length of the CDR3 is 17 residues. CDR3 nucleotides: TGTGCCAGCAGCCCAATAGCGAGAGGGGGGGTATACAATGAGCAGTTCTTC. Amino acid sequence: CASSPIARGGVYNEQFF.

The rearrangement joins TRBV7-3 to TRBJ2-3; 7 nucleotides match TRBD1. CDR3 length equals 17 residues. Germline CDR1 SGHTA, CDR2 FQGTGA. Trimming at V came to 2 bases and at J to 2 bases, leaving 10 bases not matched to a gene. The DNA for the CDR3 is TGTGCCAGCAGCTTACACGTGGGACAGTCCGACACAGATACGCAGTATTTT. Encoded protein: CASSLHVGQSDTDTQYF.

V is TRBV7-9 and J is TRBJ1-6; TRBD1 agrees at 9 bases. V lost 6 bases to trimming and J lost 8 bases; unmatched junction nucleotides: 8. The length of the CDR3 is 15 residues. Germline V gene lookup returns CDR1 SEHNR and CDR2 FQNEAQ (reference sequence). CDR3 in DNA: TGTGCCAGCAGTGCACAGGGGGCATTTGATTCACCCCTCCACTTT. This translates into CASSAQGAFDSPLHF.

This clone was seen a handful of times. V is TRBV7-9 and J is TRBJ2-3; 10 nucleotides agree with TRBD1. Trimming at V came to 4 bases and at J to 3 bases, leaving 10 bases not matched to a gene. The germline V gene encodes CDR1 SEHNR and CDR2 FQNEAQ (reference sequence). There are 17 residues in the CDR3. CDR3 in amino acids: CASSSSRDRGVTDTQYF. For the CDR3, the DNA is TGTGCCAGCAGCTCGTCCCGGGACAGGGGAGTAACAGATACGCAGTATTTT.

Only a few counts were recorded for this clone. The V and J genes are TRBV7-3 and TRBJ2-1; no clear D gene. CDR3 length: 13 amino acids. Germline CDR1 reads SGHTA; CDR2 reads FQGTGA. V gave up 1 base and J gave up 6 bases, with 7 bases separating them. The CDR3 here is CASSLRGSNEQFF. CDR3 in DNA: TGTGCCAGCAGCTTAAGAGGCAGCAATGAGCAGTTCTTC.

V is TRBV20-1 and J is TRBJ1-2, with 12 bases that match TRBD1. The CDR3 contains 11 residues. Germline assignment: CDR1 DFQATT and CDR2 SNEGSKA (reference sequence). The CDR3 DNA sequence: TGCAGCGACGGGACAGGGGGCATCTACACCTTC. It specifies CSDGTGGIYTF.

This clone was recorded many times. The chain links TRBV28 to TRBJ1-6; TRBD1 is a possible D gene (6 bases). Germline CDR1 MDHEN, CDR2 SYDVKM. The CDR3 is made up of 16 amino acids. Between the trimmed V and J ends, which lost 7 bases and 2 bases, there was a span of 15 bases. The CDR3 spells CASTTGRGPYNSPLHF. CDR3 nucleotides: TGTGCCAGCACCACTGGGCGGGGGCCCTATAATTCACCCCTCCACTTT.

This clone was seen a few times. This chain uses TRBV7-2 with TRBJ1-5; D ambiguous. V lost 3 bases to trimming and J lost 6 bases, with 15 bases between them. Per germline, CDR1 SGHTA and CDR2 FQGNSA. This CDR3 region has 15 residues. The CDR3 DNA reads as TGTGCCAGCAGCTTGGGCCTAACGAACGGTCAGCCCCAGCATTTT. Translating it yields CASSLGLTNGQPQHF.

This clone was recorded a few times. A single base separates this from a much larger clone, so it may be a read error. The genes are TRBV7-9 and TRBJ2-5; 12 positions agree with TRBD2. The J call may be in error: the DNA end matches TRBJ2-7 better. CDR3 size: 15 residues. CDR1 and CDR2 from the germline V gene are SEHNR and FQNEAQ (reference sequence). The CDR3 region is CASSPGLAGSYEQYF. The CDR3 DNA sequence: TGTGCCAGCAGCCCCGGACTAGCGGGATCCTACGAGCAGTACTTC.